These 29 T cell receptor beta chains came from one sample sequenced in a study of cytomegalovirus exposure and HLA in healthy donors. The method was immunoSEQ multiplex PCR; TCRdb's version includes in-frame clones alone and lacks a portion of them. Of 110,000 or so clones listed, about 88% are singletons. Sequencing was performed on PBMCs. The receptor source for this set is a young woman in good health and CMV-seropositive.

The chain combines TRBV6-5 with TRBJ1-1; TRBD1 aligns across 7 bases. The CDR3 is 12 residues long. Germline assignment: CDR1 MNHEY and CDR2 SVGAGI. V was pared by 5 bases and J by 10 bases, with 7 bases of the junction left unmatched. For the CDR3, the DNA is TGTGCCAGCAGTAAAAGGGGGCTTGGAGCTTTCTTT. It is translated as CASSKRGLGAFF.

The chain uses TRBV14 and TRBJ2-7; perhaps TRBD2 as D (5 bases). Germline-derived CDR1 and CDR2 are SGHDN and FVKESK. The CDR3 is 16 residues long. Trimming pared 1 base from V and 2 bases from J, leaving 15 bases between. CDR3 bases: TGTGCCAGCAGCCAAGGGTTTAGGACTCCGCCCTACGAGCAGTACTTC. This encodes CASSQGFRTPPYEQYF.

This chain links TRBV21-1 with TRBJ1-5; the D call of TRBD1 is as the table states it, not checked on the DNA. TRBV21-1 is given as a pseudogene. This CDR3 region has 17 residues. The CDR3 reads CASSKSGGTVGLGPQHF. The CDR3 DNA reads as TGTGCCAGCAGCAAAAGTGGTGGGACAGTTGGCCTGGGGCCCCAGCATTTT.

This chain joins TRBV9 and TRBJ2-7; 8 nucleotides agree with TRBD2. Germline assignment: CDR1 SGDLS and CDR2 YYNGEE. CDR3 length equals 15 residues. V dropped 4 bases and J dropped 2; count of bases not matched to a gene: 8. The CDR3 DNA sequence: TGTGCCAGCAGCCCCCCGGGGGGGGAACCCTACGAGCAGTACTTC. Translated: CASSPPGGEPYEQYF.

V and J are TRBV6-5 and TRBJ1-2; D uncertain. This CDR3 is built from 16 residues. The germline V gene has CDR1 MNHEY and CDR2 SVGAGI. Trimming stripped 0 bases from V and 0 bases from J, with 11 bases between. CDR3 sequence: CASSYSSVIANYGYTF. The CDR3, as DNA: TGTGCCAGCAGTTACTCGAGTGTTATAGCTAACTATGGCTACACCTTC.

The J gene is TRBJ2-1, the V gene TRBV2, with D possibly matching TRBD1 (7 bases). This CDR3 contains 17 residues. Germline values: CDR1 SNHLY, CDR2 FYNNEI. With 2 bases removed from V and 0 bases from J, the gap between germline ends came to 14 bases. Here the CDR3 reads CASSESSGDSSYNEQFF. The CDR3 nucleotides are TGTGCCAGCAGTGAAAGCTCGGGGGACAGCTCCTACAATGAGCAGTTCTTC.

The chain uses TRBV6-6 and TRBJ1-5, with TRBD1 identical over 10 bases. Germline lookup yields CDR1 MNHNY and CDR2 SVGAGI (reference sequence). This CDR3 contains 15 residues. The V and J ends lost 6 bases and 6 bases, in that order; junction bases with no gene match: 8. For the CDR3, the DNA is TGTGCCAGCAGAAACGGACAGGGGGGAAGTCAGCCCCAGCATTTT. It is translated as CASRNGQGGSQPQHF.

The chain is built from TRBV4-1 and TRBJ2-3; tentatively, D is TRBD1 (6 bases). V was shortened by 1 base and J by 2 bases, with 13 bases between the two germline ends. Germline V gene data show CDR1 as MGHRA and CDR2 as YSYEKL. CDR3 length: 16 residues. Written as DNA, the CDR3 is TGCGCCAGCAGCCAAGCTGGGCAGGGGTTCACAGATACGCAGTATTTT. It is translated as CASSQAGQGFTDTQYF.

The CDR3: CASSVQGGNEQYF. CDR3 DNA sequence: TGCGCCAGCTCGGTACAGGGGGGGAACGAGCAGTACTTC. The chain combines TRBV10-2 with TRBJ2-7, with D possibly TRBD1 on 8 matching bases. The CDR3 is 13 residues long. Germline lookup yields CDR1 WSHSY and CDR2 SAAADI. Trimming cost V 8 bases and J 5 bases, with 16 bases left between them.

CDR3 sequence (DNA): TGTGCCATCAGGTCCGACGAGGGAGAGACCCAGTACTTC. This gives the protein CAIRSDEGETQYF. V is TRBV10-3 and J is TRBJ2-5, with D tentatively TRBD2 (5 bases). V was pared by 6 bases and J by 4 bases, with 12 bases between. Germline V lookup: CDR1 ENHRY, CDR2 SYGVKD. CDR3 length: 13 amino acids.

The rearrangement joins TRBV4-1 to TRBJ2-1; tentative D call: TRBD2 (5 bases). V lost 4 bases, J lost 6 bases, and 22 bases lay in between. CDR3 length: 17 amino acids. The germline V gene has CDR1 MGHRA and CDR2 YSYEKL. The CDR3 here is CASSREGANSVANEQFF. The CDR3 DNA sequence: TGCGCCAGCAGCCGGGAAGGTGCCAATAGCGTAGCCAATGAGCAGTTCTTC.

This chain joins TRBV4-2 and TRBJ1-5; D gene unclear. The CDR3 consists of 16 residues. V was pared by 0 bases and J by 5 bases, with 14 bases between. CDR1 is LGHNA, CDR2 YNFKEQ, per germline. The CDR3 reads CASSQDIGRYDQPQHF. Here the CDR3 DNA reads TGTGCCAGCAGCCAAGATATCGGCAGGTATGATCAGCCCCAGCATTTT.

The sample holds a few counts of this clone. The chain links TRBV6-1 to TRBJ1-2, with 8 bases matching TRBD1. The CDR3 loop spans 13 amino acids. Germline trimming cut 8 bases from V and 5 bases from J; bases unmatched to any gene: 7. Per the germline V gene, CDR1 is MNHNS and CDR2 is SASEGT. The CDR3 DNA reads TGTGCCAGCGACGAGACAGGGGTATATGGCTACACCTTC. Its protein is CASDETGVYGYTF.

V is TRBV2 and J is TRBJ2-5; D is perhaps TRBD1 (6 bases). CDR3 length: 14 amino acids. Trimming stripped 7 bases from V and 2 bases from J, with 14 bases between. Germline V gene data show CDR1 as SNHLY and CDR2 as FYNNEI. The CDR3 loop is CASILGALQETQYF. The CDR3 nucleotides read TGTGCCAGCATCTTGGGGGCCCTACAAGAGACCCAGTACTTC.

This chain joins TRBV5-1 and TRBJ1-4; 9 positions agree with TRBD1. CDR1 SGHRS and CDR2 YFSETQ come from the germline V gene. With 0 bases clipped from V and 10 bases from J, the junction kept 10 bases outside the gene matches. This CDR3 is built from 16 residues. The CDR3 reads CASSLAGGTGSGKLFF. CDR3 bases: TGCGCCAGCAGCTTGGCCGGCGGGACAGGGTCTGGAAAACTGTTTTTT.

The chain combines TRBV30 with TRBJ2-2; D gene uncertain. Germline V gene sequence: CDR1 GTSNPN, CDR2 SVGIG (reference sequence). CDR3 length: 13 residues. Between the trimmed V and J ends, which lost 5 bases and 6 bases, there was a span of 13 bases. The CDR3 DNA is TGTGCCTGGGTCCCCCAGGTGGCCGGGGAGCTGTTTTTT. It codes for CAWVPQVAGELFF.

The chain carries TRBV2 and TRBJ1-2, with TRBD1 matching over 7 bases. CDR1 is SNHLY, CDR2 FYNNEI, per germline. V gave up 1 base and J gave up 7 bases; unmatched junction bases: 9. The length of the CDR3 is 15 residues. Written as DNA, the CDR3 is TGTGCCAGCAGTGAAGGGCGGGGACAGCTCCGTGGCTACACCTTC. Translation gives CASSEGRGQLRGYTF.

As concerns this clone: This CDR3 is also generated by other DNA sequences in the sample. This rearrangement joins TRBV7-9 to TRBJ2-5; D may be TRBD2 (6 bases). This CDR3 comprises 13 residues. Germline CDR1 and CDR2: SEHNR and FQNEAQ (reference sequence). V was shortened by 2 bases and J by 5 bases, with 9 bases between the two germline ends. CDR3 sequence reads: CASSLFRGETQYF. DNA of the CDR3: TGTGCCAGCAGCTTATTCCGGGGGGAGACCCAGTACTTC.

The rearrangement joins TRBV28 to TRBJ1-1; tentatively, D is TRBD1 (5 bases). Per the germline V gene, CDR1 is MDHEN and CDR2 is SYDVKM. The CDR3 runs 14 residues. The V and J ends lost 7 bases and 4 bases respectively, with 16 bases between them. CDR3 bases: TGTGCCAGCATCCCGCCAGGGCGGGGCACTGAAGCTTTCTTT. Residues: CASIPPGRGTEAFF.

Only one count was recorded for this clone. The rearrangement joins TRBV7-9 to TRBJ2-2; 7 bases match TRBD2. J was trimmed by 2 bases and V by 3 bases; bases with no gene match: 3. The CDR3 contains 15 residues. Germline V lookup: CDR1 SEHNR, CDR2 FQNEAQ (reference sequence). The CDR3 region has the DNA TGTGCCAGCAGCTTGACTAGCTCTAACACCGGGGAGCTGTTTTTT. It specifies CASSLTSSNTGELFF.

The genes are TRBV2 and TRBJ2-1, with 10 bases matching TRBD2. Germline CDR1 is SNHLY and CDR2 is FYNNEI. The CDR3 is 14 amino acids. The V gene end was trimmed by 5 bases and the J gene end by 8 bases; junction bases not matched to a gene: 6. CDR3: CASSLAGELYEQFF. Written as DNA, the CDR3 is TGTGCCAGCAGTCTAGCGGGAGAGTTGTATGAGCAGTTCTTC. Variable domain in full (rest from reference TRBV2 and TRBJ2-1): EPEVTQTPSHQVTQMGQEVILRCVPISNHLYFYWYRQILGQKVEFLVSFYNNEISEKSEIFDDQFSVERPDGSNFTLKIRSTKLEDSAMYFCASSLAGELYEQFFGPGTRLTVL.

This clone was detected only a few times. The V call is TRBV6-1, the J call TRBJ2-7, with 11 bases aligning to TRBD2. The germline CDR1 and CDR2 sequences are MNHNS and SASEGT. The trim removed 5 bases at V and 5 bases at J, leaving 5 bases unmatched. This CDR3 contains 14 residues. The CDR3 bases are TGTGCCAGCAGTCCGACTAGCGGGATCCACGAGCAGTACTTC. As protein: CASSPTSGIHEQYF.

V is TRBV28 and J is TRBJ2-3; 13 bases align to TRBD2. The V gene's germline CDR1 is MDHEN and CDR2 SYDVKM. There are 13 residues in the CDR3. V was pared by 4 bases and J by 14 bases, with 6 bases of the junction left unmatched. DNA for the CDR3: TGTGCCAGCAGTTCACAGGGACTAGCGGGACTGTATTTT. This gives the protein CASSSQGLAGLYF.

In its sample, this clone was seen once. CDR3 loop: CASSFLSGGVIEQYF. The CDR3 bases are TGTGCCAGCAGCTTCCTTTCCGGAGGGGTGATCGAGCAGTACTTC. The chain is built from TRBV11-3 and TRBJ2-7; D possibly corresponds to TRBD2 (6 bases). CDR3 length: 15 amino acids. The V and J ends lost 3 bases and 6 bases respectively, with 18 bases between them. Germline loops: CDR1 SGHNT, CDR2 YENEEA.

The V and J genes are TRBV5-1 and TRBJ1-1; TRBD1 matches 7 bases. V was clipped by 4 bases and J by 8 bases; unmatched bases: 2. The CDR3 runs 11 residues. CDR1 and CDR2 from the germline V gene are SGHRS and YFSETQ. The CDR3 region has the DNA TGCGCCAGCAGCGCGGGACAGGAAGCTTTCTTT. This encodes CASSAGQEAFF.

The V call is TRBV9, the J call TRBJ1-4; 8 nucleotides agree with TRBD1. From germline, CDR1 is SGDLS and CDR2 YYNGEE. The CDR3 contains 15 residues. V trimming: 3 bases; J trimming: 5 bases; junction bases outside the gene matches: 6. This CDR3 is CASSGTGLENEKLFF. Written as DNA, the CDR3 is TGTGCCAGCAGCGGGACAGGGTTGGAGAATGAAAAACTGTTTTTT.

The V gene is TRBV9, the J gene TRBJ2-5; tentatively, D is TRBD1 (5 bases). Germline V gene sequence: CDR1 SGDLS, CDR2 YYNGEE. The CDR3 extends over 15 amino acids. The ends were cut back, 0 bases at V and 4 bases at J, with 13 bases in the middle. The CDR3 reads CASSVDNRYSETQYF. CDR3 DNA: TGTGCCAGCAGCGTAGACAACAGGTATTCAGAGACCCAGTACTTC.

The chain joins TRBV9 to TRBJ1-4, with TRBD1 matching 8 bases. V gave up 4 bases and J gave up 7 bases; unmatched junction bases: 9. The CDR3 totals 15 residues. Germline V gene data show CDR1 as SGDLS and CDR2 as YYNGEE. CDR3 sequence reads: CASSPWTGRGEKLFF. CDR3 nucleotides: TGTGCCAGCAGCCCGTGGACAGGGCGAGGTGAAAAACTGTTTTTT.

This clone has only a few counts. The CDR3 sequence is CASSKSLGLAGGRGNEQFF. CDR3 nucleotide sequence: TGTGCCAGCAGCAAAAGCCTCGGACTAGCGGGAGGAAGGGGGAATGAGCAGTTCTTC. The chain employs TRBV16 and TRBJ2-1; 14 nucleotides line up with TRBD2. Germline trimming cut 5 bases from V and 7 bases from J; bases unmatched to any gene: 16. Germline V gene sequence: CDR1 KGHSY, CDR2 FQNENV. The length of the CDR3 is 19 residues.